This TCR beta chain was identified in a study of cytomegalovirus exposure and HLA in healthy donors. The PCR ran on 60 Vbeta and 13 Jbeta primers. Here immunoSEQ multiplex PCR was the method, and the copy in TCRdb shows in-frame clones only, minus some. The repertoire consists of approximately 170,000 clones, with more than 80% occurring once and the leading ten covering around 0.8%. Material for sequencing was PBMCs. This receptor was obtained from a woman in her late teens or twenties in good health and CMV-seronegative.

The CDR3 DNA is TGTGCCAGCAGCAAGACTAGCGCTGGAGATACGCAGTATTTT. This sequence encodes CASSKTSAGDTQYF. The chain carries TRBV7-9 and TRBJ2-3; 8 positions match TRBD2. The V and J ends lost 5 bases and 5 bases, in that order; junction bases with no gene match: 6. CDR3 length: 14 residues. Germline V gene sequence: CDR1 SEHNR, CDR2 FQNEAQ (reference sequence). The full variable domain, in which reference TRBV7-9 and TRBJ2-3 provide the parts outside the CDR3, is DTGVSQNPRHKITKRGQNVTFRCDPISEHNRLYWYRQTLGQGPEFLTYFQNEAQLEKSRLLSDRFSAERPKGSFSTLEIQRTEQGDSAMYLCASSKTSAGDTQYFGPGTRLTVL.